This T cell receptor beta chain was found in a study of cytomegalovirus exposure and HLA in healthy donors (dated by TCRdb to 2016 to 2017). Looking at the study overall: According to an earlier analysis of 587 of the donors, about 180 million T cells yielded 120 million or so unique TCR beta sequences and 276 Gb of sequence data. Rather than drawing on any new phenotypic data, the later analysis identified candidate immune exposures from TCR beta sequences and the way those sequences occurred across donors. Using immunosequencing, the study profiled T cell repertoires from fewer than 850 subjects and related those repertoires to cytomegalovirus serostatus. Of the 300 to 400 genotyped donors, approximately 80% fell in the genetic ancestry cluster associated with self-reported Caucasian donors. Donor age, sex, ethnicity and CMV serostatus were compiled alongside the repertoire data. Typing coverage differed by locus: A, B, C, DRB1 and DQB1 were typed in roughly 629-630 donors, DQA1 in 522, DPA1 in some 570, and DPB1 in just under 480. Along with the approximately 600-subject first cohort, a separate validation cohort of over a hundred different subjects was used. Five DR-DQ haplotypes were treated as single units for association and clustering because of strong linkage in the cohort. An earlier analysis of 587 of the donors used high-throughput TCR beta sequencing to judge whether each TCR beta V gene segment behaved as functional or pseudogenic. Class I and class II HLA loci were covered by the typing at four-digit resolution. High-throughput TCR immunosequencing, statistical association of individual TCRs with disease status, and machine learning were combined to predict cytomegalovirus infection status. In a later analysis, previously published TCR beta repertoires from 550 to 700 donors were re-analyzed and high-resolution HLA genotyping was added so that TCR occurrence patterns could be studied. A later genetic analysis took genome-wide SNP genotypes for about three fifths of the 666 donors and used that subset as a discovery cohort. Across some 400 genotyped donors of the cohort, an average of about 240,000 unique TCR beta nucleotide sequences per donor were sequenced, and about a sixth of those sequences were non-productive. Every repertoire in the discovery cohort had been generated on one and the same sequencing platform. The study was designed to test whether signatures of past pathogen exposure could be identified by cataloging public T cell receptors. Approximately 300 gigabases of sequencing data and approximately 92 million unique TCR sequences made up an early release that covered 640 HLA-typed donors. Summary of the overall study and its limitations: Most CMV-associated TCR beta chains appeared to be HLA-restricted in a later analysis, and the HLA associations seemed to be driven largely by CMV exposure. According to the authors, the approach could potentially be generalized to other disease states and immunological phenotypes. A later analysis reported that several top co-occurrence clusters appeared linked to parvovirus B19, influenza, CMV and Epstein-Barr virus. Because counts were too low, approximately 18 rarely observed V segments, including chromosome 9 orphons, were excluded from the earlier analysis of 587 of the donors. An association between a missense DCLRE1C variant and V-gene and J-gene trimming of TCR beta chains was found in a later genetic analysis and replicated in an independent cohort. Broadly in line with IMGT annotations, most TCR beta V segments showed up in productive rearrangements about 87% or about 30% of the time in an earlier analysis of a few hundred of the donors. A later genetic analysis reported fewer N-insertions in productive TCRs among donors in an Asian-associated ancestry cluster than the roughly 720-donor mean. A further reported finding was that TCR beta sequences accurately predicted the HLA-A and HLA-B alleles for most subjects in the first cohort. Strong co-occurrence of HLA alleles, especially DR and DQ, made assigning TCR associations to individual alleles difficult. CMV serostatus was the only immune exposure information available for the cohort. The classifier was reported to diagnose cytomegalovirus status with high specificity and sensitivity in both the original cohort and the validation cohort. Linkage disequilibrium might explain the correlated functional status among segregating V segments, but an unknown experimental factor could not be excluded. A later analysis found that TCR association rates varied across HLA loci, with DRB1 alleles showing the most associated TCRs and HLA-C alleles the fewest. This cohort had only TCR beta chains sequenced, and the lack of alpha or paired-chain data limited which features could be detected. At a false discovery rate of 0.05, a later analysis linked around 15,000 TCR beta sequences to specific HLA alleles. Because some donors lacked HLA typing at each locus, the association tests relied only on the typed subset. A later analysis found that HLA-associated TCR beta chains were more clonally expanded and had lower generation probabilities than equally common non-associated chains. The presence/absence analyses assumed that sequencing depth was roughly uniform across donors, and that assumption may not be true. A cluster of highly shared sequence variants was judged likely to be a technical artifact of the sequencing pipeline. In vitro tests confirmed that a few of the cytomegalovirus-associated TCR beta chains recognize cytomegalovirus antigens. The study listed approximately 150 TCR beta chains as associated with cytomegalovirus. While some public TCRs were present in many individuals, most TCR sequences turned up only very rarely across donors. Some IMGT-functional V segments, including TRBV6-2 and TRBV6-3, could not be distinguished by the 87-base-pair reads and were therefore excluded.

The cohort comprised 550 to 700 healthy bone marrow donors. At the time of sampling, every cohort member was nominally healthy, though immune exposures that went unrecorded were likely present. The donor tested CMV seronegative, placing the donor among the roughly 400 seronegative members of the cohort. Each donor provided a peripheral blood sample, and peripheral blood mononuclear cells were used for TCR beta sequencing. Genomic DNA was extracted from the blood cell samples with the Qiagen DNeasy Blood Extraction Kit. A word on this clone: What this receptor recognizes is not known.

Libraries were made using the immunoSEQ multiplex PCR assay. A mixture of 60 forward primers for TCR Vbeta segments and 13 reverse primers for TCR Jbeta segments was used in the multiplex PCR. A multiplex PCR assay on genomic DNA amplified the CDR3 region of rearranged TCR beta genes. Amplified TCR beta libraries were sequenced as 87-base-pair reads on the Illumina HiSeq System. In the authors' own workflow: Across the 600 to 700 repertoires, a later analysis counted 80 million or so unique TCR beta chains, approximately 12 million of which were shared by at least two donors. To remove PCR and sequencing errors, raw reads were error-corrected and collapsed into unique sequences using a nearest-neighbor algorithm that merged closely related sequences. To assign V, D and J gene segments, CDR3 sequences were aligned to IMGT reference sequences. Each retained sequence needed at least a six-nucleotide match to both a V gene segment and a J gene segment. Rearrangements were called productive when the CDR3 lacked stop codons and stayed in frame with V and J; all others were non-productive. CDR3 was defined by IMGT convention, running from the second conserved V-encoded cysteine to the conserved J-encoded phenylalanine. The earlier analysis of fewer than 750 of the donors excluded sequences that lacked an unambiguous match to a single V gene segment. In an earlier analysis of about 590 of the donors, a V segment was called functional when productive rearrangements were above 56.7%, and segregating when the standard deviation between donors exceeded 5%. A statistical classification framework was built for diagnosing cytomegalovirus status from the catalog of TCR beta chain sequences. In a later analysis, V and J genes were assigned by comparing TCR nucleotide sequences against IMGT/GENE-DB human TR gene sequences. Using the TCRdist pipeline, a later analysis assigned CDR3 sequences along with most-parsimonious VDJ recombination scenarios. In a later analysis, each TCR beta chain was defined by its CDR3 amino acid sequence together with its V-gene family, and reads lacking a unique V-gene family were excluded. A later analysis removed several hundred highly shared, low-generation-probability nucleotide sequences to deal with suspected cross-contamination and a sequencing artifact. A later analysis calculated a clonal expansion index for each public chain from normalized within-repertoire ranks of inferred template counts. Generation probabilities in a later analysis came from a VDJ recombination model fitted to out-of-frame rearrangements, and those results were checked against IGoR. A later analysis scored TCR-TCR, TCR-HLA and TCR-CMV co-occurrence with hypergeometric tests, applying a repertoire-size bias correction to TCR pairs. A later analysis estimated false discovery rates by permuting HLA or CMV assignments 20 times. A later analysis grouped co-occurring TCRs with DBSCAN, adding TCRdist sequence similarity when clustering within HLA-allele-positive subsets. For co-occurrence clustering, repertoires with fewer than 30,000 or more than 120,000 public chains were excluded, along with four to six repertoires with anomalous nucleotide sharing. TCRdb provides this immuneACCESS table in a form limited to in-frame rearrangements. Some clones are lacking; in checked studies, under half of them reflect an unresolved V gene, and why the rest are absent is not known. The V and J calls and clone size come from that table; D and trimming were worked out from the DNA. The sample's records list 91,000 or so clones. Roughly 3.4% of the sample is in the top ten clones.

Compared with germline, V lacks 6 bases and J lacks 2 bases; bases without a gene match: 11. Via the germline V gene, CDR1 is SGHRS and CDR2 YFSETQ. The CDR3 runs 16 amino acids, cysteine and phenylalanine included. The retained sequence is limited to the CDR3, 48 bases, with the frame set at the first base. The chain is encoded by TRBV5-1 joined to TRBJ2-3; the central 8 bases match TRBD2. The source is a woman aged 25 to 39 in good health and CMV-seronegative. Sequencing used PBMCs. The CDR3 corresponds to CASTPAVAGTTDTQYF. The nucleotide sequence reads TGCGCCAGCACCCCGGCGGTAGCGGGGACCACAGATACGCAGTATTTT.